This T cell receptor beta chain was found in a study of blood T cell repertoires in COVID-19. About the research overall: COVID-19 samples from acute and convalescent phases originated in the United States, Italy and Spain. PBMCs, B-cell-depleted T cells, or T cells were the source of the cDNA or gDNA that made up the material.

Study processing details: Using reference gene primer amplification, nucleated cell counts were estimated. TCRdb's table, derived via immunoSEQ multiplex PCR, lists solely in-frame clones and lacks some. V and J calls and clone size are as listed in that table; D and trimming were resolved from the DNA. Found here are nearly 110,000 clones, 70% to 90% of them singletons; the top ten hold 4.9%. With 7 bases clipped from V and 4 bases from J, the junction kept 10 bases outside the gene matches. Per germline, CDR1 LNHDA and CDR2 SQIVND (reference sequence). CDR3 length equals 15 residues. The sequenced sample was peripheral blood. The J gene is TRBJ1-5, the V gene TRBV19; 7 nucleotides agree with TRBD1. The receptor comes from a man aged 35-49 years with active or convalescent COVID-19. The CDR3 is CASTTSGTVNQPQHF. The DNA for the CDR3 is TGTGCCAGTACCACCTCCGGGACAGTGAATCAGCCCCAGCATTTT.